This T cell receptor beta chain was sequenced for a study of shared clonotypes between healthy human individuals. This clone was seen just once. A far larger clone lies a single base away; this is likely a read error. The same CDR3 also results from other DNA sequences found in this sample. Source study methods: ImmunoSEQ gave junction-only sequences without quality scores, so filtering differed. Assay: immunoSEQ multiplex PCR; the TCRdb copy retains only in-frame clones and omits some. Clone size and the V and J calls come from that table; the DNA yielded D and trimming. The sample comprises roughly 510,000 clones, over 60% of which are singletons, and around 12% rests with the top ten. This CDR3 comprises 14 residues. Germline-derived CDR1 and CDR2 are SGDLS and YYNGEE.

Sequenced material: PBMCs. This clonotype was sampled from a woman between 40 and 50 years old in good health. Some clones in this sample may be carry-over from other donors' samples. This chain uses TRBV9 with TRBJ2-7; D remains ambiguous. The CDR3 DNA reads TGTGCCAGCAGCGTAGACGACAAAGCCTACGAGCAGTATTTC. Protein: CASSVDDKAYEQYF.